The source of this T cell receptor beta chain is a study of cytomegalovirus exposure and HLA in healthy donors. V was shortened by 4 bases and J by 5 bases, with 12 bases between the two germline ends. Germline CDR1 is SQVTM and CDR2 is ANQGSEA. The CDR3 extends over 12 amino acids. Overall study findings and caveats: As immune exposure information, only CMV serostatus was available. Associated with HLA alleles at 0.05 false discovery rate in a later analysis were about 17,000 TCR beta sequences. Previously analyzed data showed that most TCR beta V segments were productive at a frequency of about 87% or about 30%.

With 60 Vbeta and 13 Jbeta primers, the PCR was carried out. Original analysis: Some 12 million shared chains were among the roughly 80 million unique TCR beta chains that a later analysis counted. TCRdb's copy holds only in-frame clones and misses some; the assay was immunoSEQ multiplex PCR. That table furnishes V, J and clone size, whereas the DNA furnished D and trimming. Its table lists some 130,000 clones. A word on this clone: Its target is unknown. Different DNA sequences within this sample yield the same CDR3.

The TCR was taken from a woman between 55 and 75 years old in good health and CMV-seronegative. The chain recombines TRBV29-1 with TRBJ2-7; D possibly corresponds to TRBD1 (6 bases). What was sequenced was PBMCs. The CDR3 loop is CSVVPGVDEQYF. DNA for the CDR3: TGCAGCGTTGTGCCAGGGGTGGACGAGCAGTACTTC.